This T cell receptor beta chain was recovered during a study of T cells after yellow fever vaccination. Study summary: SMART-Seq v4 Ultra Low Input served to prepare low-cell-number fractions. Study-wide results and limits: The study re-detected most primary-vaccination clones after the booster (about 95% CD4, roughly 88% CD8). Abundant clonotypes from the bulk population could get into FACS-sorted repertoires as contaminants.

The TCR cDNA carried a universal primer site and UMIs from 5'RACE template switching. TCRdb re-derived calls from the 5' RACE reads in MiXCR, one entry per CDR3 protein. Of 450,000 to 550,000 distinct CDR3 sequences in the sample, 20% to 25% were seen once. Germline CDR1 is SGHAT and CDR2 is FQNNGV. After removal of 6 bases from V and 5 bases from J, the junction contained 6 bases not matched to a gene. The CDR3 length is 13 residues. This clonotype was detected only a few times. Its antigen remains unknown. The chain recombines TRBV11-2 with TRBJ2-7; 8 nucleotides agree with TRBD1. The starting material was PBMCs, obtained roughly 23 days after the first yellow fever vaccination. This receptor was identified in a man aged 18 to 35 who received the YFV17D yellow fever vaccine. This CDR3 reads CASRATGAHEQYF. The CDR3 nucleotides are TGTGCCAGCAGGGCGACAGGGGCCCACGAGCAGTACTTC.